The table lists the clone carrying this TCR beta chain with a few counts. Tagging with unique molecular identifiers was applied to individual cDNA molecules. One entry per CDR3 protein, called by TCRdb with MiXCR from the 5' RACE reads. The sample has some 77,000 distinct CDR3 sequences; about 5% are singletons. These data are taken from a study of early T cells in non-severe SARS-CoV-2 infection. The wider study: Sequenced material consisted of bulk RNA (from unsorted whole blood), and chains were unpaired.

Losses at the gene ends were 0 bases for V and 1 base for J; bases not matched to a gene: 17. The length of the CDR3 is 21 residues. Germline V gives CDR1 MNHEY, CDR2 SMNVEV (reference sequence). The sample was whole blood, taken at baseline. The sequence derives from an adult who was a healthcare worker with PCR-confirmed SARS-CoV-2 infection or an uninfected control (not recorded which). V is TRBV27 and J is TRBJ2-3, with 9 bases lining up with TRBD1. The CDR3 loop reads CASSLSGTGWSTAAGTDTQYF. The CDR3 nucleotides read TGTGCCAGCAGTTTATCCGGGACAGGGTGGTCGACCGCAGCAGGCACAGATACGCAGTATTTT.